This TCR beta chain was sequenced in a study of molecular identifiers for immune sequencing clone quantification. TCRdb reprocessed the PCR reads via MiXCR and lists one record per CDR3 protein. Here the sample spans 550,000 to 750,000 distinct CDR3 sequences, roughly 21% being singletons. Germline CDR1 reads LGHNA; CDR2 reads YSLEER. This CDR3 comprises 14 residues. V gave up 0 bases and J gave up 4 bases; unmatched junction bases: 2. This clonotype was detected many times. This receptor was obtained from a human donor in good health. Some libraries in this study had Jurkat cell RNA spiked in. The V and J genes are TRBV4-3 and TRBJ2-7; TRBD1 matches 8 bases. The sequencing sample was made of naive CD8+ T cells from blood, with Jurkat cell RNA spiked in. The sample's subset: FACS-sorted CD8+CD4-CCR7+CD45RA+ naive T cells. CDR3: CASSQDHRGYEQYF. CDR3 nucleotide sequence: TGCGCCAGCAGCCAAGACCACAGGGGGTACGAGCAGTACTTC.